These 24 T cell receptor beta chains were sequenced from one sample in a study of T cells in women clearing cervical HPV infection. Clones were sequenced by immunoSEQ multiplex PCR, and TCRdb holds only the in-frame ones, with some missing. This table holds about 22,000 clones. The sample consisted of blood buffy coat. The receptors originated from a woman between 18 and 70 years old with a cervical HPV16 infection that either progressed to CIN3+ or cleared (not recorded which).

Notes on this clone: The missing CDR3 end, 3 residues past where the read stops, is filled in from the germline J gene. The chain carries TRBV7-6 and TRBJ2-7, with D possibly being TRBD2 (5 bases). The length of the CDR3 is 15 residues. The germline V and J ends were trimmed by 1 base and 2 bases, with 12 bases remaining between them. Germline CDR1 and CDR2: SGHVS and FNYEAQ. CDR3 DNA (partial): TGTGCCAGCAGCTTAGTCGCGGACTCAACCTACGAG. It is translated as CASSLVADSTYE. The whole CDR3 protein is CASSLVADSTYEQYF. Full variable domain (rest looked up from reference TRBV7-6 and TRBJ2-7): GAGVSQSPRYKVTKRGQDVALRCDPISGHVSLYWYRQALGQGPEFLTYFNYEAQQDKSGLPNDRFSAERPEGSISTLTIQRTEQRDSAMYRCASSLVADSTYEQYFGPGTRLTVT.

Concerning this clone itself: The CDR3 is cut off 3 residues early in the read; its end comes from the germline J gene. The rearrangement joins TRBV20-1 to TRBJ2-7; no clear D gene. There are 15 residues in the CDR3. V shed 0 bases and J shed 2 bases, with 14 bases lying between them. The germline CDR1 and CDR2 sequences are DFQATT and SNEGSKA (reference sequence). The CDR3 DNA, read in part, is TGCAGTGCTAGAGACCCGAAGGTGTTGCCCTACGAG. This codes for CSARDPKVLPYE. The whole CDR3 protein reads CSARDPKVLPYEQYF.

Comment on this clone: Read data end 3 residues before the CDR3 end; the end is taken from the germline J gene. The chain employs TRBV7-9 and TRBJ2-4; D is tentatively TRBD1 or TRBD2 (6 bases each). CDR1 is SEHNR, CDR2 FQNEAQ, per germline (reference sequence). The CDR3 length is 13 residues. The germline V and J ends were trimmed by 3 bases and 7 bases, with 10 bases remaining between them. The sequenced CDR3 bases are TGTGCCAGCAGCTTCCAGGGGAGGAACATT. It yields the protein CASSFQGRNI. In full, the CDR3 reads CASSFQGRNIQYF. The whole variable domain, filled in from reference TRBV7-9 and TRBJ2-4, reads DTGVSQNPRHKITKRGQNVTFRCDPISEHNRLYWYRQTLGQGPEFLTYFQNEAQLEKSRLLSDRFSAERPKGSFSTLEIQRTEQGDSAMYLCASSFQGRNIQYFGAGTRLSVL.

Remarks on this clone: The CDR3 end lies 3 residues beyond the end of the read and is filled in from the germline J gene. The J gene is TRBJ1-5, the V gene TRBV20-1; 8 nucleotides agree with TRBD1. Germline assignment: CDR1 DFQATT and CDR2 SNEGSKA (reference sequence). The length of the CDR3 is 14 residues. After removal of 4 bases from V and 6 bases from J, the junction contained 8 bases not matched to a gene. The DNA read from the CDR3 is TGCAGTGCTACCACTTCAGGGGGCTCTCAGCCC. Encoded protein: CSATTSGGSQP. The CDR3 reads in full as CSATTSGGSQPQHF.

About this clone: The sequenced fragment ends 3 residues before the CDR3 boundary, so the rest is inferred from the germline J gene. This chain uses TRBV6-2 or TRBV6-3 with TRBJ2-5; D perhaps matches TRBD1 (6 bases). The V end was cut by 7 bases, the J end by 2 bases, with 23 bases between. Germline V gene sequence: CDR1 MNHEY, CDR2 SVGEGT. The CDR3 is 17 residues long. The CDR3 protein is CASTPRTEDSKQETQYF. CDR3 bases read: TGTGCCAGCACGCCGCGGACCGAGGACAGTAAACAAGAGACC.

A remark on this clone: Coverage ceases 3 residues before the CDR3 finishes, and the germline J gene fills in the end. This sequence joins TRBV11-2 and TRBJ2-2; TRBD1 aligns across 7 bases. Trimming at V came to 5 bases and at J to 1 base, leaving 4 bases not matched to a gene. Germline assignment: CDR1 SGHAT and CDR2 FQNNGV. CDR3 length: 15 amino acids. The CDR3 DNA, read in part, is TGTGCCAGCAGCCTACGGACAGGGAACACCGGGGAG. Translation: CASSLRTGNTGE. The whole CDR3 protein reads CASSLRTGNTGELFF.

As to this clone: The read finishes 3 residues shy of the CDR3 end, and the germline J gene is used to complete it. This chain links TRBV6-2 or TRBV6-3 with TRBJ2-2; 8 bases agree with TRBD1. Germline lookup yields CDR1 MNHEY and CDR2 SVGEGT. V shed 7 bases and J 3 bases; nucleotides not matched to a gene: 7. The CDR3 spans 15 residues. The sequenced part of the CDR3 DNA is TGTGCCAGCAACGCAGGGGGCGATTACACCGGGGAG. Amino acid sequence: CASNAGGDYTGE. The whole CDR3 sequence reads CASNAGGDYTGELFF.

Comments on this clone: Read data end 3 residues before the CDR3 end; the end is taken from the germline J gene. This rearrangement joins TRBV20-1 to TRBJ2-5, with 12 positions matching TRBD2. J gave up 5 bases and V 5 bases, and 9 bases lay outside the gene matches. CDR1 DFQATT and CDR2 SNEGSKA come from the germline V gene (reference sequence). The CDR3 totals 15 residues. The CDR3 here is CSAPLAGGRGETQYF. The CDR3 DNA, read in part, is TGCAGTGCTCCACTAGCGGGGGGCAGGGGGGAGACC.

Of note for this clone: The read finishes 3 residues shy of the CDR3 end, and the germline J gene is used to complete it. This chain joins TRBV5-4 and TRBJ2-7; 11 nucleotides match TRBD1. The length of the CDR3 is 15 residues. The V and J ends lost 4 bases and 4 bases, in that order; junction bases with no gene match: 7. Germline-derived CDR1 and CDR2 are SGHNT and YYREEE (reference sequence). The sequenced part of the CDR3 DNA is TGTGCCAGCAGCGCCGGCGGGACAGGGGGTTACGAG. Translation gives CASSAGGTGGYE. The whole CDR3 region reads CASSAGGTGGYEQYF.

Concerning this clone: The read finishes 3 residues shy of the CDR3 end, and the germline J gene is used to complete it. This chain uses TRBV24-1 with TRBJ2-1, with TRBD2 matching over 7 bases. V trimming: 5 bases; J trimming: 4 bases; junction bases outside the gene matches: 4. CDR3 length equals 14 residues. Germline CDR1 reads KGHDR; CDR2 reads SFDVKD. CDR3 DNA (partial): TGTGCCACCAGTGGAGGCGGGGGTTACAATGAG. As protein: CATSGGGGYNE. The whole CDR3 sequence is CATSGGGGYNEQFF.

Of note for this clone: The read terminates 3 residues ahead of where the CDR3 ends, so the germline J gene completes it. The chain recombines TRBV29-1 with TRBJ1-1; D unresolved. The V gene's germline CDR1 is SQVTM and CDR2 ANQGSEA. The ends were cut back, 4 bases at V and 4 bases at J, with 10 bases in the middle. CDR3 size: 12 residues. CDR3 DNA, as far as it was read: TGCAGCGTTGGGCGGGGTGGCACTGAA. Amino acids: CSVGRGGTE. The CDR3, in full, reads CSVGRGGTEAFF.

In the case of this clone: Read sequence stops 3 residues before the CDR3 end, and the germline J gene provides the missing end. V gene TRBV5-4 combines with J gene TRBJ2-5; D perhaps matches TRBD2 (5 bases). CDR3 length: 14 residues. The V end was cut by 1 base, the J end by 1 base, with 8 bases between. The V gene's germline CDR1 is SGHNT and CDR2 YYREEE (reference sequence). The CDR3 is CASSLRSGQETQYF. CDR3 DNA (partial): TGTGCCAGCAGCTTGAGGAGCGGCCAAGAGACC.

CDR3 DNA, as far as it was read: TGCGCCAGCAGCCAAGAAAGGGGGGGGATCGAG. This translates into CASSQERGGIE. The whole CDR3 sequence reads CASSQERGGIEQYF. The genes are TRBV4-1 and TRBJ2-7; weak D call: TRBD2 (7 bases). The read stops 3 residues short of the end of the CDR3; the missing end is completed from the germline J gene. Trimming removed 0 bases from V and 6 bases from J, with 12 bases in between. Germline CDR1 is MGHRA and CDR2 is YSYEKL. The CDR3 is 14 amino acids.

A remark on this clone: The read halts 3 residues ahead of the CDR3 end, with the missing end drawn from the germline J gene. The chain links TRBV5-1 to TRBJ2-1; possible D gene TRBD2, 6 bases. Trimming left V 4 bases short and J 5 bases short, with 10 bases between. The CDR3 length is 13 residues. From germline, CDR1 is SGHRS and CDR2 YFSETQ. The CDR3 sequence is CASSPEGDNEQFF. Incomplete CDR3 DNA: TGCGCCAGCAGCCCGGAGGGCGACAATGAG.

A remark on this clone: Coverage ceases 3 residues before the CDR3 finishes, and the germline J gene fills in the end. V and J are TRBV2 and TRBJ1-2; D call uncertain. This CDR3 contains 14 residues. V lost 2 bases, J lost 2 bases, and 9 bases lay in between. Germline CDR1 SNHLY, CDR2 FYNNEI. CDR3 protein: CASSEFPGNYGYTF. The sequenced CDR3 bases are TGTGCCAGCAGTGAATTCCCGGGGAACTATGGC.

On this clone: The read stops 3 residues short of the end of the CDR3; the missing end is completed from the germline J gene. J is TRBJ1-1 and V is TRBV19; D uncertain. CDR1 and CDR2 (germline): LNHDA, SQIVND (reference sequence). Deletions cut 7 bases from V and 5 bases from J, with 17 bases between. This CDR3 comprises 14 residues. The covered CDR3 bases are TGTGCCAGTATATCCGGGCAAGCGGGAACTGAA. This encodes CASISGQAGTE. The CDR3, in full, reads CASISGQAGTEAFF.

On this clone: The observed sequence ends 3 residues before the CDR3 terminus, with the missing tail filled in from the germline J gene. The genes are TRBV12-3 or TRBV12-4 and TRBJ2-5, with 8 bases matching TRBD2. V shed 5 bases, J shed 5 bases, and the junction held 13 bases outside the gene matches. The CDR3 length is 16 residues. CDR3 protein: CASSGIGGSGVETQYF. CDR3 bases read: TGTGCCAGCAGTGGAATAGGAGGTAGCGGGGTTGAGACC.

As to this clone: The read halts 3 residues ahead of the CDR3 end, with the missing end drawn from the germline J gene. This chain joins TRBV5-1 and TRBJ2-2; TRBD1 might be the D (6 bases). V dropped 3 bases and J dropped 2 bases, with 17 bases sitting between them. From germline, CDR1 is SGHRS and CDR2 YFSETQ. CDR3 size: 17 residues. The CDR3 bases that were read are TGCGCCAGCAGCTCACAGACCTCGGGACACAACACCGGGGAG. Protein: CASSSQTSGHNTGE. The whole CDR3 region reads CASSSQTSGHNTGELFF.

Turning to this clone: The CDR3 end lies 3 residues beyond the end of the read and is filled in from the germline J gene. This chain connects TRBV19 to TRBJ2-1; TRBD1 aligns across 8 bases. Germline CDR1 is LNHDA and CDR2 is SQIVND (reference sequence). J lost 7 bases, V lost 1 base, and 6 bases had no gene match. This CDR3 is built from 15 residues. The sequenced CDR3 bases are TGTGCCAGTAGTATAGGTCAGGGGGCGCGGAATGAG. Protein product: CASSIGQGARNE. In full, the CDR3 is CASSIGQGARNEQFF.

A note on this clone: With the read ending 3 residues before the CDR3 end, the germline J gene is used to fill in that end. V and J are TRBV14 and TRBJ1-6; maybe TRBD1 (6 bases). Trimming removed 4 bases at V and 4 bases at J, with 11 bases between. This CDR3 has 15 residues. CDR1 SGHDN and CDR2 FVKESK come from the germline V gene. The DNA read from the CDR3 is TGTGCCAGCAGCCCGATACAGGGATATAATTCACCC. It encodes CASSPIQGYNSP. In full, the CDR3 is CASSPIQGYNSPLHF.

A remark on this clone: With the read ending 3 residues before the CDR3 end, the germline J gene is used to fill in that end. The gene calls are TRBV7-2 and TRBJ2-7, with 10 positions matching TRBD2. The germline CDR1 and CDR2 sequences are SGHTA and FQGNSA. V dropped 1 base and J dropped 5; count of bases not matched to a gene: 5. The CDR3 totals 15 residues. The covered CDR3 bases are TGTGCCAGCAGCTTAGTCGCTAGCGGGAGCGACGAG. Encoded protein: CASSLVASGSDE. The complete CDR3 reads CASSLVASGSDEQYF. Full variable domain (rest looked up from reference TRBV7-2 and TRBJ2-7): GAGVSQSPSNKVTEKGKDVELRCDPISGHTALYWYRQSLGQGLEFLIYFQGNSAPDKSGLPSDRFSAERTGGSVSTLTIQRTQQEDSAVYLCASSLVASGSDEQYFGPGTRLTVT.

In the case of this clone: Read data end 3 residues before the CDR3 end; the end is taken from the germline J gene. The V call is TRBV24-1, the J call TRBJ2-3, with TRBD1 matching over 8 bases. CDR3 length equals 15 residues. Germline lookup yields CDR1 KGHDR and CDR2 SFDVKD. V lost 4 bases, J lost 3 bases, and 5 bases stayed unmatched. The CDR3 loop is CATSEQGVVTDTQYF. The CDR3 DNA, read in part, is TGTGCCACCAGTGAACAGGGGGTTGTGACAGATACG.

Of note for this clone: The read comes to an end 3 residues before the CDR3 does, leaving the germline J gene to fill in the end. This chain joins TRBV20-1 and TRBJ1-5; D is perhaps TRBD1 (6 bases). CDR3 length: 12 amino acids. V lost 7 bases and J 4 bases, leaving 11 bases between the germline ends. Germline V CDR1 and CDR2: DFQATT, SNEGSKA (reference sequence). The CDR3 sequence is CSGWDNNQPQHF. CDR3 DNA (partial): TGCAGTGGATGGGACAATAATCAGCCC.

A note on this clone: The read ends 3 residues shy of where the CDR3 ends; the end is completed using the germline J gene. V gene TRBV6-2 or TRBV6-3 combines with J gene TRBJ1-2; 8 bases are shared with TRBD1. The CDR3 covers 14 residues. The J segment lost 4 bases and the V segment lost 7 bases, leaving 8 bases of the junction unmatched. The germline V gene encodes CDR1 MNHEY and CDR2 SVGEGT. This CDR3 reads CASKDGQGPYGYTF. The DNA read from the CDR3 is TGTGCCAGCAAAGACGGACAGGGTCCCTATGGC.